This T cell receptor beta chain was observed in a study of T cells in Graves' hyperthyroidism and ophthalmopathy. The study, taken as a whole, reports: In simple terms, a model built on 13 V-J features told ophthalmopathy apart from stable hyperthyroidism. Model predictions of ophthalmopathy came a median approximately 6.8 months before onset.

RNA transcripts yielded amplified TCR beta CDR3 regions. An initial round of RT-PCR targeting the TCR CDR3 relied on the HTBI primer set. Using its own MiXCR run on the multiplex PCR reads, TCRdb lists one record per CDR3 protein. The sample has about 260,000 distinct CDR3 sequences; about 16% are singletons. This clonotype was picked up many times. Its antigen is not identified. There are 12 residues in the CDR3. Trimming stripped 3 bases from V and 8 bases from J, with 11 bases between. Germline CDR1 and CDR2: GTSNPN and SVGIG (reference sequence). Reasons for excluding patients were uncontrolled infection, other autoimmune disease, pregnancy or lactation. The source of the PBMCs was less than 12 ml of fresh peripheral blood.

The sequencing input was blood. This clonotype was obtained from a woman aged 18-29 years with Graves' ophthalmopathy. J is TRBJ1-3 and V is TRBV30; D is uncertain. The CDR3 here is CAWRRNRDTIYF. CDR3 nucleotides: TGTGCCTGGAGAAGGAATAGGGACACCATATATTTT.